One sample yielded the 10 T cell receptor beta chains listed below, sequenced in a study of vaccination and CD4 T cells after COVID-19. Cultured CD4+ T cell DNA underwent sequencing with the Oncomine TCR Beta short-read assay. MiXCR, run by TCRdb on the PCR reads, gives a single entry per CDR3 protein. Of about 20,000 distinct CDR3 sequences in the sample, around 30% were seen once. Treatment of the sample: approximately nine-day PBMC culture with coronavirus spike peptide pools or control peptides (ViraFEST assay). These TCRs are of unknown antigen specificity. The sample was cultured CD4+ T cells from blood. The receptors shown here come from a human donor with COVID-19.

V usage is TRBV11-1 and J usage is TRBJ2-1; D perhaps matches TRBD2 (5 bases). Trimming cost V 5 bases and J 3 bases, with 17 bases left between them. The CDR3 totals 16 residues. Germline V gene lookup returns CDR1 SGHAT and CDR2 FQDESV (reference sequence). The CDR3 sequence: CASSPFSRADYNEQFF. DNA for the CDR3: TGTGCCAGCAGCCCGTTTAGTAGAGCGGACTACAATGAGCAGTTCTTC. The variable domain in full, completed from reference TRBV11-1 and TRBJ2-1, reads EAEVAQSPRYKITEKSQAVAFWCDPISGHATLYWYRQILGQGPELLVQFQDESVVDDSQLPKDRFSAERLKGVDSTLKIQPAELGDSAMYLCASSPFSRADYNEQFFGPGTRLTVL.

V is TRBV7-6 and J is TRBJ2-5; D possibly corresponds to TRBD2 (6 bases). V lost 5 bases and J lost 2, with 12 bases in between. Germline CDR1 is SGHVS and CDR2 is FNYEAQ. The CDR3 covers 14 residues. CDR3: CASSGPGLQETQYF. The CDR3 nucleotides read TGTGCCAGCAGCGGACCGGGACTTCAAGAGACCCAGTACTTC. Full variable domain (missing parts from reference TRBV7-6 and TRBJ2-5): GAGVSQSPRYKVTKRGQDVALRCDPISGHVSLYWYRQALGQGPEFLTYFNYEAQQDKSGLPNDRFSAERPEGSISTLTIQRTEQRDSAMYRCASSGPGLQETQYFGPGTRLLVL.

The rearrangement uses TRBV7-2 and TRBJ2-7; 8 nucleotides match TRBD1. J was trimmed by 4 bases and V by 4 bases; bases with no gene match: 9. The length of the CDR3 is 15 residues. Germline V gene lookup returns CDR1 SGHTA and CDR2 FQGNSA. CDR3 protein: CASSSDRAHSYEQYF. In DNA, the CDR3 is TGTGCCAGCAGCTCGGACAGGGCCCATAGTTACGAGCAGTACTTC.

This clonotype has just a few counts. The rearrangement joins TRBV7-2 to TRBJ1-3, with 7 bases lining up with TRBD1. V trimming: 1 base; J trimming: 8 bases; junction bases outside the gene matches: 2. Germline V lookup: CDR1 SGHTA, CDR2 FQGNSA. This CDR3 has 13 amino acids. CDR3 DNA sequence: TGTGCCAGCAGCTTAGACAGGGGAGACACCATATATTTT. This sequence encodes CASSLDRGDTIYF.

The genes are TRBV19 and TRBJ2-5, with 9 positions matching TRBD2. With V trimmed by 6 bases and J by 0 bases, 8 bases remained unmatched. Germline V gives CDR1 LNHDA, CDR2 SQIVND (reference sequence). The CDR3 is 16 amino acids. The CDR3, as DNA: TGTGCCAGTAGCCAAAAGCGGGGGGTAAACCAAGAGACCCAGTACTTC. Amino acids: CASSQKRGVNQETQYF.

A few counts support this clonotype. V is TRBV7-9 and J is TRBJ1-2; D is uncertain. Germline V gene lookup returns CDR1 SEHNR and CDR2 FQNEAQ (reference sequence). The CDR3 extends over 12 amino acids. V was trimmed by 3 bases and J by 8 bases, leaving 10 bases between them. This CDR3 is CASSFREGGYTF. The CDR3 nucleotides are TGTGCCAGCAGCTTTCGAGAGGGCGGCTACACCTTC.

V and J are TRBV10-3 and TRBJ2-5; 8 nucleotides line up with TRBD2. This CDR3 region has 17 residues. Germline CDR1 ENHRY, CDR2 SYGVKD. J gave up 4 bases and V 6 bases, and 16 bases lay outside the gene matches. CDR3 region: CAISGTGGPRVGETQYF. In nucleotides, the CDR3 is TGTGCCATCAGCGGGACGGGGGGGCCCCGGGTAGGAGAGACCCAGTACTTC.

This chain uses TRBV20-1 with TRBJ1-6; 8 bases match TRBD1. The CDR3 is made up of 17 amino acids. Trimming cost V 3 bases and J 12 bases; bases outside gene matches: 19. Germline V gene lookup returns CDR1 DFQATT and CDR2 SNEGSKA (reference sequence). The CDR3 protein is CSASHQGPGQEGLPLHF. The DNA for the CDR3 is TGCAGTGCTAGTCACCAGGGTCCGGGACAGGAAGGTTTACCCCTCCACTTT.

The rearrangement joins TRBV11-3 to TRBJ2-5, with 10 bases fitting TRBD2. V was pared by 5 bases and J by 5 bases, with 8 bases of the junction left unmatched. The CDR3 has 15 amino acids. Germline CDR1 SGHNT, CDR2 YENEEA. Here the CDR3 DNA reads TGTGCCAGCAGCCGCAAGCGGGGGGGCAGTGAGACCCAGTACTTC. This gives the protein CASSRKRGGSETQYF.

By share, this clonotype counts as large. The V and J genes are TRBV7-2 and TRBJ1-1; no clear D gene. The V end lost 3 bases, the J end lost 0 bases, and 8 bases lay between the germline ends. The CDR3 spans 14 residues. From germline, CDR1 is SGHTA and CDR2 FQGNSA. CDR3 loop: CASSFGQMNTEAFF. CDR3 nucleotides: TGTGCCAGCAGCTTCGGGCAGATGAACACTGAAGCTTTCTTT.